What follows is one T cell receptor (beta chain) and its context. As yet, its antigen is unknown. The data were obtained in a study of T cell responses to AZD1222 COVID-19 vaccine. About the study: Second-dose intervals of approximately 4 or approximately 12 weeks were pooled. Study-wide findings and caveats: Baseline antibody screening turned up just six seropositive AZD1222 recipients. Two AZD1222 administrations were followed by greater Spike-specific TCR breadth and depth. Along spike, vaccine-associated CD4 TCRs were found throughout, with dominance at 160-218 and 743-854.

TCRdb's table, derived via immunoSEQ multiplex PCR, lists solely in-frame clones and lacks some. In the table there are 95,000 to 130,000 clones, over 75% of which are singletons. There are 14 residues in the CDR3. Germline trimming cut 4 bases from V and 8 bases from J; bases unmatched to any gene: 7. Germline V gene lookup returns CDR1 LNHDA and CDR2 SQIVND (reference sequence). This sample comprised peripheral blood, obtained on day 0 of AZD1222 vaccination. The rearrangement links TRBV19 to TRBJ1-2; TRBD1 aligns across 10 bases. This TCR was sampled from an adult in good health. CDR3 residues: CASSRQGAPGGYTF. CDR3 in DNA: TGTGCCAGTAGTAGACAGGGGGCGCCGGGGGGCTACACCTTC.